The rows below give T cell receptor beta chains drawn from one sample of a study of untreated major depressive disorder. The table came from immunoSEQ multiplex PCR; TCRdb's copy has only in-frame clones and leaves some out. There are 20,000 to 25,000 clones in the sample; under 90% occur only once, and around 0.5% lies in the top ten. What was sequenced was CD4+ T cells from PBMCs. These receptors were collected from a woman in her thirties or forties in good health. The CDR3 runs from the conserved cysteine through the conserved F or W. D genes are given only for firm matches. Not every row has a clone size; where given, it reads once, few, many or a size class.

V,size,D,J,DNA,CDR3
TRBV2,few,.,TRBJ1-2,TGTGCCAGCAGTGAATACGTAGGGACCTCATCCTTC,CASSEYVGTSSF
TRBV6-6,once,.,TRBJ1-3,TGTGCCAGCAACGGTGTATCTGGAAACACCATATATTTT,CASNGVSGNTIYF
TRBV21-1,few,.,TRBJ1-2,TGTGCCGGCCGGGGACTAAACTATGGCTACACCTTC,CAGRGLNYGYTF
TRBV2,.,TRBD1,TRBJ2-1,TGTGCCAGCAGTGTGGGGACAGGGGAATTCTTC,CASSVGTGEFF
TRBV10-3,.,TRBD1,TRBJ1-1,TGTGCCATCAGACGGACAGGGGAGAACACTGAAGCTTTCTTT,CAIRRTGENTEAFF
TRBV6-1,.,.,TRBJ1-2,TGTGCCAGCAGTGAAGAGTTACAGAGATTGGATGGCTACACCTTC,CASSEELQRLDGYTF
TRBV27,.,.,TRBJ2-5,TGTGCCAGCAGTGGGTCCTTTCAAGGGACCCAGTACTTC,CASSGSFQGTQYF
TRBV6-5,.,.,TRBJ1-3,TGTGCCAGCAGTTACTCGGACAGAGCTGGAAACACCATATATTTT,CASSYSDRAGNTIYF
TRBV6-1,.,.,TRBJ1-3,TGTGCCAGCAGGGAAGCGGTCTCTGGAAACACCATATATTTT,CASREAVSGNTIYF
TRBV19,.,.,TRBJ2-7,TGTGCCAGTAGTCCCCGAGGTGCCGAGACCTACGAGCAGTACTTC,CASSPRGAETYEQYF
TRBV29-1,medium-sized,.,TRBJ2-3,TGCAGCGTTGAAGCGGGACCCGCAGATACGCAGTATTTT,CSVEAGPADTQYF
TRBV5-1,.,TRBD1,TRBJ2-1,TGCGCCAGCAGCTGGTCAATCATTCCGGGACAGGGTTACAATGAGCAGTTCTTC,CASSWSIIPGQGYNEQFF
TRBV30,.,TRBD2,TRBJ2-1,TGTGCCTGGGGAGAAACTAGCGGGAGTATCAATGAGCAGTTCTTC,CAWGETSGSINEQFF
TRBV7-2,.,.,TRBJ2-2,TGTGCCAGCCGGTCACGGCACCTCGCGAACACCGGGGAGCTGTTTTTT,CASRSRHLANTGELFF
TRBV5-1,.,TRBD2,TRBJ2-3,TGCGCCAGCAGCTTGGGGGGGACTAGCAGCCGTACAGATACGCAGTATTTT,CASSLGGTSSRTDTQYF
TRBV9,few,TRBD2,TRBJ2-1,TGTGCCAGCAGCGTAGGATTGACTAGCGGGGAGGAGGAGCAGTTCTTC,CASSVGLTSGEEEQFF
TRBV30,.,.,TRBJ2-5,TGTGCCTGGAGTTCCGAGGGCATTCTCCAAGAGACCCAGTACTTC,CAWSSEGILQETQYF
TRBV5-1,.,TRBD2,TRBJ2-1,TGCGCCAGCAGCAATGGACTAGCCTACAATGAGCAGTTCTTC,CASSNGLAYNEQFF
TRBV28,.,.,TRBJ2-7,TGTGCCAGCAGTTTATCGACGGGAGCCGCCTCCGAGCAGTACTTC,CASSLSTGAASEQYF
TRBV6-6,.,.,TRBJ1-5,TGTGCCAGCACCCAGTATAGCAATCAGCCCCAGCATTTT,CASTQYSNQPQHF
TRBV6-1,.,.,TRBJ1-5,TGTGCCAGCAGTGGGGAGTTCAATCAGCCCCAGCATTTT,CASSGEFNQPQHF
TRBV5-1,.,TRBD1,TRBJ2-7,TGCGCCAGCAGCTCCTCGCCGGCAGGGGGTCGGTTAGAGCAGTACTTC,CASSSSPAGGRLEQYF
TRBV6-5,once,TRBD2,TRBJ2-7,TGTGCCAGCACGACTAGCGGGAGATACGAGCAGTACTTC,CASTTSGRYEQYF
TRBV5-4,.,.,TRBJ1-1,TGTGCCAGCAGCCGTGACAGTAACAAGATGAACACTGAAGCTTTCTTT,CASSRDSNKMNTEAFF
TRBV27,.,.,TRBJ2-3,TGTGCCAGCGGGTCGTTCTTTGTCACAGATACGCAGTATTTT,CASGSFFVTDTQYF
TRBV5-6,.,.,TRBJ2-2,TGTGCCAGCAGCTTCGGTGGCGGCCTACCTTATACGAACACCGGGGAGCTGTTTTTT,CASSFGGGLPYTNTGELFF
TRBV6-5,.,.,TRBJ1-3,TGTGCCAGCAGTTACTCCGGACAGTCCTCTGGAAACACCATATATTTT,CASSYSGQSSGNTIYF
TRBV19,.,.,TRBJ1-5,TGTGCCAGTACCTTGGGGGGAAATCAGCCCCAGCATTTT,CASTLGGNQPQHF
TRBV7-8,.,TRBD2,TRBJ2-7,TGTGCCAGCAGCTTAGGCGGGAGCATTTACGAGCAGTACTTC,CASSLGGSIYEQYF
TRBV2,.,TRBD2,TRBJ2-2,TGTGCCAGCAGTGATTGGGGGGGGTCCCCGAACACCGGGGAGCTGTTTTTT,CASSDWGGSPNTGELFF
TRBV28,.,.,TRBJ1-2,TGTGCCAGCAGTTTTCCGCGACCAAACTATGGCTACACCTTC,CASSFPRPNYGYTF
TRBV7-2,.,.,TRBJ2-1,TGTGCCAGCAGCTTATTGACCGGCATTATCTACAATGAGCAGTTCTTC,CASSLLTGIIYNEQFF
TRBV28,.,.,TRBJ1-2,TGTGCCAGCAGTTTATCCGGGGGCGGAGGTGGCTACACCTTC,CASSLSGGGGGYTF
TRBV20-1,.,.,TRBJ1-2,TGCAGTGCTCGTTTTTATGGCTACACCTTC,CSARFYGYTF
TRBV11-2,.,TRBD1,TRBJ2-5,TGTGCCAGCAGCTTAGGGGAGAGGGCAGGGGGCAACCAAGAGACCCAGTACTTC,CASSLGERAGGNQETQYF
TRBV11-2,.,TRBD1,TRBJ1-2,TGTGCCAGCAGCTCCCCCCGGGACAGGGTTGATGGCTACACCTTC,CASSSPRDRVDGYTF
TRBV10-3,few,.,TRBJ2-7,TGTGCCATCAGCCCCTTGAGTGCTCGAAGCACCTACGAGCAGTACTTC,CAISPLSARSTYEQYF
TRBV10-3,.,TRBD2,TRBJ2-1,TGTGCCATCAGGACTAGCGGGAGGTATGAGCAGTTCTTC,CAIRTSGRYEQFF
TRBV11-2,.,.,TRBJ2-3,TGTGCCAGCAGCTCGCAGGCGGATACGCAGTATTTT,CASSSQADTQYF
TRBV6-5,.,TRBD2,TRBJ2-7,TGTGCCAGCAGTTACCACGGAGGTAGCGGGAACTACGAGCAGTACTTC,CASSYHGGSGNYEQYF
TRBV10-3,.,TRBD2,TRBJ2-5,TGTGCCATCAGTGAGTCGAGCGGGGGGGCCCGGGAAGAGACCCAGTACTTC,CAISESSGGAREETQYF
TRBV19,.,.,TRBJ1-2,TGTGCCAGTAGTATTGGCGGGCTTGGCTACACCTTC,CASSIGGLGYTF
TRBV25-1,.,TRBD2,TRBJ2-1,TGTGCCAGCAGTGGACTAGCGGGAGGGCCCGATGAGCAGTTCTTC,CASSGLAGGPDEQFF
TRBV5-1,.,.,TRBJ1-6,TGCGCCAGCAGCTTCCGGGACGGAATTAAGGGTTATAATTCACCCCTCCACTTT,CASSFRDGIKGYNSPLHF
TRBV9,.,.,TRBJ2-1,TGTGCCAGCAGCGTAGATCAGGGGGGGCCCAATGAGCAGTTCTTC,CASSVDQGGPNEQFF
TRBV11-2,.,.,TRBJ2-7,TGTGCCAGCAGCCAAGCTGGGGGGTATATCTACGAGCAGTACTTC,CASSQAGGYIYEQYF
TRBV4-1,.,TRBD1,TRBJ2-7,TGCGCCAGCAGCCAAGCCGCCGGGACAGCGATTGGCGAGCAGTACTTC,CASSQAAGTAIGEQYF